This TCR beta chain was recorded in a study of cytomegalovirus exposure and HLA in healthy donors (dated by TCRdb to about 2017). Concerning the study at large: An earlier analysis of under 600 of the donors reported approximately 290 Gb of sequence data and some 100 million unique TCR beta sequences from 150 million to 200 million T cells. An early release that covered about 600 HLA-typed donors contained 300 to 350 gigabases of sequencing data and about 93 million unique TCR sequences. The genetic ancestry cluster associated with self-reported Caucasian donors included 70% to 85% of the roughly 390 genotyped donors. The aim of the study was to test whether cataloging public T cell receptors could identify signatures of past pathogen exposure. The study used immunosequencing to profile the T cell repertoires of approximately 630 subjects and linked those repertoires to cytomegalovirus serostatus. Along with the approximately 650-subject first cohort, a separate validation cohort of around 110 different subjects was used. The study combined high-throughput TCR immunosequencing, statistical association of individual TCRs with disease status, and machine learning to predict cytomegalovirus infection status. In a later analysis, previously published TCR beta repertoires from 666 donors were re-analyzed and high-resolution HLA genotyping was added so that TCR occurrence patterns could be studied. The later analysis used no new phenotypic data to find candidate immune exposures, relying instead on TCR beta sequences and their occurrence across donors. An earlier analysis of several hundred of the donors applied high-throughput TCR beta sequencing to assess whether each TCR beta V gene segment acted as functional or pseudogenic. Donor age, sex, ethnicity and CMV serostatus were collected together with the repertoire data. A later genetic analysis took genome-wide SNP genotypes for about three fifths of the roughly 670 donors and used that subset as a discovery cohort. All discovery cohort repertoires had been generated using a single sequencing platform. HLA typing included class I and class II loci at four-digit resolution. The number of donors typed differed by locus, with 629-630 for A, B, C, DRB1 and DQB1, around 500 for DQA1, about 610 for DPA1, and approximately 470 for DPB1. About five DR-DQ haplotypes were handled as single units for association and clustering, since linkage in the cohort was strong. Among about 370 genotyped donors of the cohort, an average of roughly 230,000 unique TCR beta nucleotide sequences was sequenced per donor, of which about 19% were non-productive. On the study overall, not on this receptor specifically: A total of roughly 160 TCR beta chains were listed by the study as associated with cytomegalovirus. A later genetic analysis reported fewer N-insertions in productive TCRs among donors in an Asian-associated ancestry cluster than the 666-donor mean. In a later analysis, most CMV-associated TCR beta chains were found to appear HLA-restricted, with HLA associations seemingly driven largely by CMV exposure. Because counts were too low, about 17 rarely observed V segments, including chromosome 9 orphons, were excluded from the earlier analysis of several hundred of the donors. In this cohort, only TCR beta chains were sequenced, and detectable features were limited by the absence of alpha or paired-chain data. For the cohort, immune exposure information was limited to CMV serostatus. Because HLA typing was missing for some donors at each locus, association tests included only the typed subset. The 87-base-pair reads could not distinguish some IMGT-functional V segments, including TRBV6-2 and TRBV6-3, so those segments were excluded. The authors suggested that the approach could potentially be extended to other disease states and immunological phenotypes. A further reported finding was that TCR beta sequences accurately predicted the HLA-A and HLA-B alleles for most subjects in the first cohort. In vitro tests confirmed that three of the cytomegalovirus-associated TCR beta chains recognize cytomegalovirus antigens. A later analysis found that TCR association rates varied across HLA loci, with DRB1 alleles showing the most associated TCRs and HLA-C alleles the fewest. In an earlier analysis of a few hundred of the donors, most TCR beta V segments were observed in productive rearrangements about 87% or about 30% of the time, broadly matching IMGT annotations. Roughly uniform sequencing depth across donors was assumed in presence/absence analyses, although this assumption may not hold. In a later analysis, several top co-occurrence clusters were reported to appear linked to parvovirus B19, influenza, CMV and Epstein-Barr virus. Most TCR sequences were seen in very few donors, while some public TCRs were found in many individuals. In both the original and validation cohorts, the classifier was reported to diagnose cytomegalovirus status with high specificity and sensitivity. A later genetic analysis associated a missense DCLRE1C variant with V-gene and J-gene trimming of TCR beta chains, and an independent cohort replicated the association. Compared with equally common non-associated chains, HLA-associated TCR beta chains in a later analysis were more clonally expanded and had lower generation probabilities. When HLA alleles, especially DR and DQ, strongly co-occurred, TCR associations were difficult to assign to individual alleles. Correlated functional status among segregating V segments might be attributable to linkage disequilibrium, but an unknown experimental factor could not be ruled out. A later analysis associated about 16,000 TCR beta sequences with specific HLA alleles at a false discovery rate of 0.05. A group of highly shared sequence variants was considered likely to be a technical artifact of the sequencing pipeline.

About this clone: Its cognate antigen has yet to be identified. The input lacks base qualities; no much larger clone sits a single base away.

The cohort was made up of roughly 670 healthy bone marrow donors. At the time of sampling, all cohort members were nominally healthy, though unrecorded immune exposures were likely present. The donor tested CMV seropositive, placing the donor among the roughly 300 seropositive members of the cohort. A peripheral blood sample was provided by each donor, and peripheral blood mononuclear cells were used for TCR beta sequencing. The Qiagen DNeasy Blood Extraction Kit was used to extract genomic DNA from the blood cell samples. Looking up the germline V gene yields CDR1 SGHTA and CDR2 FQGNSA. V is cut back by 5 bases and J by 10 bases, with 8 bases in the junction unmatched. From the cysteine through the phenylalanine, the CDR3 covers 13 amino acids. The only DNA kept is the CDR3, 39 bases in frame from the first base. Library preparation employed the immunoSEQ multiplex PCR assay. The multiplex PCR relied on a mix of 60 forward primers for TCR Vbeta segments and 13 reverse primers for TCR Jbeta segments. The CDR3 region of rearranged TCR beta genes was amplified from genomic DNA by a multiplex PCR assay. The Illumina HiSeq System was used to sequence the amplified TCR beta libraries as 87-base-pair reads. The paper's processing steps were these. A later analysis counted approximately 76 million unique TCR beta chains across the roughly 700 repertoires, and roughly 11 million of these chains were shared by at least two donors. A nearest-neighbor algorithm error-corrected the raw reads and collapsed the reads into unique sequences, merging closely related sequences to remove PCR and sequencing errors. To assign V, D and J gene segments, CDR3 sequences were aligned to IMGT reference sequences. For a sequence to be retained, at least a six-nucleotide match to both a V gene segment and a J gene segment was required. A rearrangement was called productive if the CDR3 had no stop codons and remained in frame with V and J, and every other rearrangement was called non-productive. CDR3 was defined according to IMGT convention as the region running from the second conserved V-encoded cysteine to the conserved J-encoded phenylalanine. In an earlier analysis of around 600 of the donors, sequences lacking an unambiguous match to a single V gene segment were excluded. An earlier analysis of several hundred of the donors called V segments functional above 56.7% productive rearrangements and segregating when the between-donor standard deviation exceeded 5%. A statistical classification framework was developed to diagnose cytomegalovirus status using the catalog of TCR beta chain sequences. In a later analysis, V and J genes were assigned by comparing TCR nucleotide sequences against IMGT/GENE-DB human TR gene sequences. A later analysis assigned CDR3 sequences and most-parsimonious VDJ recombination scenarios with the TCRdist pipeline. In a later analysis, each TCR beta chain was defined by its CDR3 amino acid sequence together with its V-gene family, and reads without a unique V-gene family were excluded. A later analysis removed roughly 590 highly shared, low-generation-probability nucleotide sequences to deal with suspected cross-contamination and a sequencing artifact. For each public chain, a later analysis derived a clonal expansion index from normalized ranks of inferred template counts within each repertoire. In a later analysis, generation probabilities were computed with a VDJ recombination model fitted to out-of-frame rearrangements, and the resulting probabilities were checked against IGoR. A later analysis scored TCR-TCR, TCR-HLA and TCR-CMV co-occurrence with hypergeometric tests, applying a repertoire-size bias correction to TCR pairs. False discovery rates were estimated in a later analysis by permuting HLA or CMV assignments 20 times. In a later analysis, co-occurring TCRs were grouped with DBSCAN, and TCRdist sequence similarity was added when clustering was performed within HLA-allele-positive subsets. Repertoires with fewer than 30,000 or more than 120,000 public chains were left out of co-occurrence clustering, as were about five repertoires with anomalous nucleotide sharing. TCRdb took over this immuneACCESS table, retaining in-frame rearrangements with V and J assigned. Such tables are incomplete; in checked studies, under half of the missing clones stem from an unresolved V gene, and the remainder is unexplained. V and J calls and clone size come straight from that table; D and trimming were deduced from the DNA. In this sample the table shows 95,000 to 150,000 clones, roughly 74% of which occur a single time. The ten top clones hold 4% to 4.5% of the sample.

The rearranged chain carries TRBV7-2 and TRBJ1-2, and 9 bases in between align with TRBD1. The source of this sequence is a woman in her fifties or sixties in good health and CMV-seropositive. The sample was PBMCs. The nucleotide sequence is given as TGTGCCAGCAGCCCGGGGACAGGGATAGACTACACCTTC. It translates as CASSPGTGIDYTF.